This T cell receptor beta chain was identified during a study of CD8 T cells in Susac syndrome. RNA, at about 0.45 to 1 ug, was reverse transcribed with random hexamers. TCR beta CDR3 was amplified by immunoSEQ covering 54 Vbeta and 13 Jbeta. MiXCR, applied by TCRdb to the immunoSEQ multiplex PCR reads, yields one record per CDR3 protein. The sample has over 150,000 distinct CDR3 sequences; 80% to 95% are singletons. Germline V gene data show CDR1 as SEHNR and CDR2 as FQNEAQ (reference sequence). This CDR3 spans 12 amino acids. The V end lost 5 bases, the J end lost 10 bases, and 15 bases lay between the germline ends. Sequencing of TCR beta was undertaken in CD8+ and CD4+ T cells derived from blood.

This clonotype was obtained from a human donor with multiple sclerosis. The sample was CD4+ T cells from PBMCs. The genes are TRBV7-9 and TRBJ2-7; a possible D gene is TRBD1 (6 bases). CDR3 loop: CASSKETGPQYF. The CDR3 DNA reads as TGTGCCAGCAGCAAAGAGACAGGCCCCCAGTACTTC.